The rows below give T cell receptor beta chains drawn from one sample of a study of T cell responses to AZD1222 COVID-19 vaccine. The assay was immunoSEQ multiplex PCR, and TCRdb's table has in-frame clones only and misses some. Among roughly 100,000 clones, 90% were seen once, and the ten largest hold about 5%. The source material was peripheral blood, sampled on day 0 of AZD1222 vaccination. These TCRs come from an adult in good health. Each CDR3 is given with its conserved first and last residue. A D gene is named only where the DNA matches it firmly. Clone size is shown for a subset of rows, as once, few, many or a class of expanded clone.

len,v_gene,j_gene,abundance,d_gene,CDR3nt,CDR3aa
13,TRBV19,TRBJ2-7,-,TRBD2,TGTGCCAGTAGTATAGCACGGGGGGACGAGCAGTACTTC,CASSIARGDEQYF
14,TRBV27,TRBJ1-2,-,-,TGTGCCAGCAGTTTATCTTCCCCTAACTATGGCTACACCTTC,CASSLSSPNYGYTF
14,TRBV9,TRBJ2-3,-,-,TGTGCCAGCAGCGTAGAGGGGAGCACAGATACGCAGTATTTT,CASSVEGSTDTQYF
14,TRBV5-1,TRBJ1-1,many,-,TGCGCCAGCACCCCCGCCGGGGGCAACACTGAAGCTTTCTTT,CASTPAGGNTEAFF
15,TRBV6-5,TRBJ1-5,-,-,TGTGCCAGCAGGGTGAGGGCCTTTAGCAATCAGCCCCAGCATTTT,CASRVRAFSNQPQHF
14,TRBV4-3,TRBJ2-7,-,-,TGCGCCAGCAGCCAATATCGGAAGGACTACGAGCAGTACTTC,CASSQYRKDYEQYF
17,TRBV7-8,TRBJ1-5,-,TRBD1,TGTGCCAGCAGCTTAGCACAGGGGGTGGCTAGGGATCAGCCCCAGCATTTT,CASSLAQGVARDQPQHF
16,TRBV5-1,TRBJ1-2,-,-,TGCGCCAGCAGCCCGGGACGCGGGATTAACAGGTCGGGCTACACCTTC,CASSPGRGINRSGYTF
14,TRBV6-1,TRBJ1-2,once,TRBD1,TGTGCCAGCAGTGAAGGTGGGACAGCCTATGGCTACACCTTC,CASSEGGTAYGYTF
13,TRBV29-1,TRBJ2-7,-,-,TGCAGCGTTGTCCCAGGGGACTTCTTCGAGCAGTACTTC,CSVVPGDFFEQYF
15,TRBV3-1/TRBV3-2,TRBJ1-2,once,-,TGTGCCAGCAGCCAAGACCCCGCGGTGAACTATGGCTACACCTTC,CASSQDPAVNYGYTF
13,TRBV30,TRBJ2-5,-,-,TGTGCCCTTAGTGGAAGGGCGGGAGAGACCCAGTACTTC,CALSGRAGETQYF
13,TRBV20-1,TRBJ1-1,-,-,TGCAGTGCTAGTTCCCGGGGCGGCACTGAAGCTTTCTTT,CSASSRGGTEAFF
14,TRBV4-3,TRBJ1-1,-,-,TGCGCCAGCAGCCGCCGGTTTGCGAACACTGAAGCTTTCTTT,CASSRRFANTEAFF
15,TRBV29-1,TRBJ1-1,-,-,TGCAGCGTTCGGGGGCCCTGGGGTCTGAACACTGAAGCTTTCTTT,CSVRGPWGLNTEAFF
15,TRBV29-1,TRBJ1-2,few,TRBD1,TGCAGCGTTTCTAGAAACAGGGGGATGAACTATGGCTACACCTTC,CSVSRNRGMNYGYTF
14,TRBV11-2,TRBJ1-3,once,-,TGTGCCAGCAGCTTACAGGAATTTGGAAACACCATATATTTT,CASSLQEFGNTIYF
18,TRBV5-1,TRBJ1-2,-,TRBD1,TGCGCCAGCAGCTTGGCCATTGCATCCGGGACAGTCTCTTATGGCTACACCTTC,CASSLAIASGTVSYGYTF
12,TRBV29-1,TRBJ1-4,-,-,TGCAGCGTTTGGGGTGGGGAAGAAAAACTGTTTTTT,CSVWGGEEKLFF
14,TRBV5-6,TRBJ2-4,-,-,TGTGCCAGCCGGGGGTGGTACCGCAAAAACATTCAGTACTTC,CASRGWYRKNIQYF
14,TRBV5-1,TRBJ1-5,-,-,TGCGCCAGCAGCTTGGGGGAGACGGGTCAGCCCCAGCATTTT,CASSLGETGQPQHF
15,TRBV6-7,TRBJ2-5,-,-,TGTGCCAGCAGTTACCCTGATGGGCAGTGGGAGACCCAGTACTTC,CASSYPDGQWETQYF
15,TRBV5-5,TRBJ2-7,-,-,TGTGCCAGCAGCTTGGGGCTGGACAACTCCTACGAGCAGTACTTC,CASSLGLDNSYEQYF
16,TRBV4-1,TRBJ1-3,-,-,TGCGCCAGCAGCCAAGATCTTTCCATCCCTGGAAACACCATATATTTT,CASSQDLSIPGNTIYF
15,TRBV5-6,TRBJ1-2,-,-,TGTGCCAGCAGCTTGAGGTGGGAATTGGCCCCGGGCTACACCTTC,CASSLRWELAPGYTF
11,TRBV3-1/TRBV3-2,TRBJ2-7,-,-,TGTGCCAGCAGCCACGCCTACGAGCAGTACTTC,CASSHAYEQYF
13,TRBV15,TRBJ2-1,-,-,TGTGCCACCAGCAGAGAAAAGGGGATTGAGCAGTTCTTC,CATSREKGIEQFF
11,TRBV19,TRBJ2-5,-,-,TGTGCCAGTAGCATACAAGAGACCCAGTACTTC,CASSIQETQYF
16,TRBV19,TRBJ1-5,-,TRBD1,TGTGCCAGTAGCCAAGACGGGACAGGGAAGTATCAGCCCCAGCATTTT,CASSQDGTGKYQPQHF
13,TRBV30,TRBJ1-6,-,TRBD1,TGTGCCTCCACGGGACAGAATTCCTCACCCCTCCACTTT,CASTGQNSSPLHF
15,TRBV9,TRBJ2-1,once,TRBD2,TGTGCCAGCAACGAGGGCCAGCGGGGGGTCGCCGAGCAGTTCTTC,CASNEGQRGVAEQFF
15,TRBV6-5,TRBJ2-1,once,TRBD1,TGTGCCAGCAGTTTTGGGACAGGGTCCTCGGATGAGCAGTTCTTC,CASSFGTGSSDEQFF
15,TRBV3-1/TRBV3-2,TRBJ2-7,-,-,TGTGCCAGCAGCCAAAGAGGGGCTCCCTACTACGAGCAGTACTTC,CASSQRGAPYYEQYF
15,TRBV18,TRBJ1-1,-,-,TGTGCCAGCTCACCGGGTTCAGGGGATGGCACTGAAGCTTTCTTT,CASSPGSGDGTEAFF
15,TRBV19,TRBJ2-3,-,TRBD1,TGTGCCAGTAGTATTGGACAGGTTAGCACAGATACGCAGTATTTT,CASSIGQVSTDTQYF
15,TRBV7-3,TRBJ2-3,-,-,TGTGCCAGCAGCCCCATGGGCGGGTTGGCAGATACGCAGTATTTT,CASSPMGGLADTQYF
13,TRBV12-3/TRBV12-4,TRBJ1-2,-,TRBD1,TGTGCCAGCAGTCCGACAGGGGTGGGTGGCTACACCTTC,CASSPTGVGGYTF
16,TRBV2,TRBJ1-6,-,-,TGTGCCGGATCTTCGGAGCGGGTCTCCTATAATTCACCCCTCCACTTT,CAGSSERVSYNSPLHF
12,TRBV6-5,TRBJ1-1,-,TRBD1,TGTGCCAACAACAGGGGGCAAGGTGAAGCTTTCTTT,CANNRGQGEAFF
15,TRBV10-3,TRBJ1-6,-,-,TGTGCCATCAGTATCTGGGAAAGCAGATCTTCACCCCTCCACTTT,CAISIWESRSSPLHF
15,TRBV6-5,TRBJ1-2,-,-,TGTGCCAGCAGTCCCGGTCCGGGAACTACCACTGGCTACACCTTC,CASSPGPGTTTGYTF
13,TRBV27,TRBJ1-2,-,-,TGTGCCAGCAGTTTGGGGCCCTTCTATGGCTACACCTTC,CASSLGPFYGYTF